The rows below give T cell receptor beta chains drawn from one sample of a study of PD-1 blockade in classical Hodgkin lymphoma. Clones were read by immunoSEQ multiplex PCR, and TCRdb kept only the in-frame ones, dropping some. The table shows tens of thousands of clones, with roughly 80% occurring only once. Here the sequenced sample was CD4+ T cells from blood, taken before the fourth cycle of nivolumab. These receptors all come from a human donor with classical Hodgkin lymphoma. Each CDR3 is given with its conserved first and last residue. Fields, in order: clone size, V gene, D gene, J gene, CDR3 protein, CDR3 DNA. A D gene is named only where the DNA matches it firmly. Expanded clones get a size class; other rows say once, few or many, or leave the size out.

clone_size: -; v_call: TRBV5-1; d_call: -; j_call: TRBJ1-4; cdr3_aa: CASSLGDTNEKLFF; cdr3_nt: TGCGCCAGCAGCTTGGGGGACACCAATGAAAAACTGTTTTTT
clone_size: -; v_call: TRBV30; d_call: -; j_call: TRBJ2-5; cdr3_aa: CAWSVGSRETQYF; cdr3_nt: TGTGCCTGGAGTGTAGGGTCGCGGGAGACCCAGTACTTC
clone_size: -; v_call: TRBV7-9; d_call: TRBD2; j_call: TRBJ2-1; cdr3_aa: CASSLAPWWGGDNEQFF; cdr3_nt: TGTGCCAGCAGCTTAGCCCCATGGTGGGGGGGTGACAATGAGCAGTTCTTC
clone_size: -; v_call: TRBV7-9; d_call: -; j_call: TRBJ1-4; cdr3_aa: CASSPVKGNEKLFF; cdr3_nt: TGTGCCAGCAGCCCAGTAAAGGGAAATGAAAAACTGTTTTTT
clone_size: -; v_call: TRBV5-4; d_call: TRBD2; j_call: TRBJ2-3; cdr3_aa: CASSLELAGGEDTQYF; cdr3_nt: TGTGCCAGCAGCTTGGAGCTGGCGGGGGGCGAAGATACGCAGTATTTT
clone_size: -; v_call: TRBV10-2; d_call: -; j_call: TRBJ1-5; cdr3_aa: CASSVWDNQPQHF; cdr3_nt: TGCGCCAGCAGTGTCTGGGATAATCAGCCCCAGCATTTT
clone_size: few; v_call: TRBV18; d_call: -; j_call: TRBJ1-5; cdr3_aa: CASSPPGSGRNQPQHF; cdr3_nt: TGTGCCAGCTCACCACCAGGATCAGGGCGCAATCAGCCCCAGCATTTT
clone_size: -; v_call: TRBV6-6; d_call: -; j_call: TRBJ2-7; cdr3_aa: CASREPGQSSYEQYF; cdr3_nt: TGTGCCAGCAGGGAGCCGGGACAAAGCTCCTACGAGCAGTACTTC
clone_size: -; v_call: TRBV7-3; d_call: -; j_call: TRBJ1-5; cdr3_aa: CASSLRGGEPQHF; cdr3_nt: TGTGCCAGCAGCTTAAGAGGTGGGGAGCCCCAGCATTTT
clone_size: -; v_call: TRBV20-1; d_call: -; j_call: TRBJ2-5; cdr3_aa: CSGGARETQYF; cdr3_nt: TGCAGTGGGGGGGCCCGAGAGACCCAGTACTTC
clone_size: few; v_call: TRBV5-1; d_call: TRBD2; j_call: TRBJ2-2; cdr3_aa: CASSLGGGPTGELFF; cdr3_nt: TGCGCCAGCAGCTTGGGCGGGGGACCCACCGGGGAGCTGTTTTTT
clone_size: -; v_call: TRBV5-1; d_call: TRBD1; j_call: TRBJ1-1; cdr3_aa: CASSIGDRGNTEAFF; cdr3_nt: TGCGCCAGCAGTATTGGGGACAGGGGGAACACTGAAGCTTTCTTT
clone_size: -; v_call: TRBV5-1; d_call: -; j_call: TRBJ2-2; cdr3_aa: CASSLVGSNTGELFF; cdr3_nt: TGCGCCAGCAGCTTGGTTGGGTCGAACACCGGGGAGCTGTTTTTT
clone_size: -; v_call: TRBV7-6; d_call: TRBD2; j_call: TRBJ2-7; cdr3_aa: CASSLDMTSGAYEQYF; cdr3_nt: TGTGCCAGCAGCTTAGATATGACTAGCGGGGCTTACGAGCAGTACTTC
clone_size: -; v_call: TRBV5-1; d_call: -; j_call: TRBJ2-1; cdr3_aa: CASSLGTYNEQFF; cdr3_nt: TGCGCCAGCAGCTTGGGGACTTACAATGAGCAGTTCTTC
clone_size: few; v_call: TRBV6-1; d_call: TRBD1; j_call: TRBJ1-2; cdr3_aa: CASQGQGAGDF; cdr3_nt: TGTGCCAGCCAGGGACAGGGCGCTGGAGATTTC
clone_size: -; v_call: TRBV19; d_call: -; j_call: TRBJ2-7; cdr3_aa: CASSTTSSYEQYF; cdr3_nt: TGTGCCAGTAGCACGACAAGCTCCTACGAGCAGTACTTC
clone_size: -; v_call: TRBV9; d_call: TRBD1; j_call: TRBJ2-1; cdr3_aa: CASSVGTGSYNEQFF; cdr3_nt: TGTGCCAGCAGCGTAGGGACAGGCTCCTACAATGAGCAGTTCTTC
clone_size: -; v_call: TRBV30; d_call: -; j_call: TRBJ1-2; cdr3_aa: CAWMLWGFGYTF; cdr3_nt: TGTGCCTGGATGCTATGGGGTTTTGGCTACACCTTC
clone_size: -; v_call: TRBV20-1; d_call: -; j_call: TRBJ2-7; cdr3_aa: CSALSYEQYF; cdr3_nt: TGCAGTGCTCTCAGTTACGAGCAGTACTTC
clone_size: -; v_call: TRBV5-1; d_call: -; j_call: TRBJ2-7; cdr3_aa: CASSLGLAIDEQYF; cdr3_nt: TGCGCCAGCAGCTTGGGGCTAGCCATCGACGAGCAGTACTTC
clone_size: once; v_call: TRBV7-3; d_call: -; j_call: TRBJ2-2; cdr3_aa: CASSLIGYTGELFF; cdr3_nt: TGTGCCAGCAGCTTGATAGGGTACACCGGGGAGCTGTTTTTT
clone_size: -; v_call: TRBV5-1; d_call: TRBD1; j_call: TRBJ2-7; cdr3_aa: CASRPGQGTREQYF; cdr3_nt: TGCGCCAGCAGACCGGGACAGGGGACTCGCGAGCAGTACTTC
clone_size: few; v_call: TRBV7-9; d_call: -; j_call: TRBJ1-2; cdr3_aa: CASSSSTGSGYTF; cdr3_nt: TGTGCCAGCAGCTCGTCGACCGGGTCTGGCTACACCTTC